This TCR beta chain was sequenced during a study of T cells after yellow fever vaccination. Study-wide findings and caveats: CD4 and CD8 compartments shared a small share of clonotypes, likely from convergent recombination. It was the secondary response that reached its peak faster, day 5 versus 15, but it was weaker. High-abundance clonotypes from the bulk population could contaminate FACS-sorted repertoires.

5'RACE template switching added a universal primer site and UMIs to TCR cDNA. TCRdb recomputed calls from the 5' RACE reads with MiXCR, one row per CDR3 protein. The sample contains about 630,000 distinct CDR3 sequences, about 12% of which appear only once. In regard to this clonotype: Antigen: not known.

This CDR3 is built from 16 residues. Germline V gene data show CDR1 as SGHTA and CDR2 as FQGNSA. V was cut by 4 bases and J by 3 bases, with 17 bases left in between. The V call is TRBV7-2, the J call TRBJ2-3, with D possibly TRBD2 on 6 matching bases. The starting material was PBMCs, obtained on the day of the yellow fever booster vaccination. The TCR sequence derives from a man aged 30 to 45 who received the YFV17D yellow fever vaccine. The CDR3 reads CASSSISGRGTDTQYF. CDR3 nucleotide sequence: TGTGCCAGCAGCTCCATTAGCGGTCGAGGGACAGATACGCAGTATTTT.